The 12 T cell receptor beta chains reported below all come from one sample, sequenced in a study of shared clonotypes between healthy human individuals. Naivety among CD8 cells was defined by CD45RO negativity and positive CCR7 selection, thereby excluding terminally differentiated effector memory CD45RA+ cells. The assay was immunoSEQ multiplex PCR, and TCRdb's table has in-frame clones only and misses some. The sample holds nearly 600,000 clones, around 95% seen once. Sequenced: naive CD8+ T cells sorted from blood. Source of these receptors: a woman in her twenties or thirties in good health.

The chain is built from TRBV11-2 and TRBJ1-1; no definite D call. The germline V and J ends were trimmed by 1 base and 5 bases, with 5 bases remaining between them. This CDR3 is 12 amino acids long. Germline V gene data show CDR1 as SGHAT and CDR2 as FQNNGV. The CDR3 loop reads CASSLGETEAFF. For the CDR3, the DNA is TGTGCCAGCAGCTTAGGGGAAACTGAAGCTTTCTTT.

The genes are TRBV9 and TRBJ1-1; D unclear. The germline V gene has CDR1 SGDLS and CDR2 YYNGEE. V dropped 5 bases and J dropped 1 base, with 15 bases sitting between them. There are 15 residues in the CDR3. In DNA form, the CDR3 reads TGTGCCAGCAGTCAAGACGAAAACCCGAACACTGAAGCTTTCTTT. This sequence encodes CASSQDENPNTEAFF.

This clone was seen once. CDR3 loop: CASSPGAGGVPQHF. In DNA, the CDR3 is TGCGCCAGCAGCCCCGGGGCAGGGGGAGTGCCCCAGCATTTT. V usage is TRBV4-1 and J usage is TRBJ1-5; 7 positions match TRBD1. J was trimmed by 9 bases and V by 4 bases; bases with no gene match: 9. Germline-derived CDR1 and CDR2 are MGHRA and YSYEKL. The CDR3 runs to 14 residues.

V is TRBV4-2 and J is TRBJ1-5, with D uncertain. CDR1 LGHNA and CDR2 YNFKEQ come from the germline V gene. CDR3 length: 13 residues. Deletions cut 2 bases from V and 2 bases from J, with 4 bases between. The CDR3 region has the DNA TGTGCCAGCAGCCAACCTGGCAATCAGCCCCAGCATTTT. Its translation: CASSQPGNQPQHF.

CDR3 sequence (DNA): TGTGCCAGCAGTGAATCGACAGGGGGGGAAGAGACCCAGTACTTC. Amino acid sequence: CASSESTGGEETQYF. This chain joins TRBV2 and TRBJ2-5; 9 nucleotides align to TRBD1. The CDR3 covers 15 residues. Germline values: CDR1 SNHLY, CDR2 FYNNEI. V was clipped by 2 bases and J by 3 bases; unmatched bases: 4.

About this clone itself: In the same sample, other DNA sequences code for this CDR3. The chain recombines TRBV6-6 with TRBJ2-5; 7 nucleotides line up with TRBD1. Trimming removed 2 bases from V and 2 bases from J; junction bases left unmatched: 2. From germline, CDR1 is MNHNY and CDR2 SVGAGI (reference sequence). The CDR3 spans 14 residues. This CDR3 is CASSYTGVQETQYF. CDR3 nucleotides: TGTGCCAGCAGTTACACAGGGGTACAAGAGACCCAGTACTTC.

The chain links TRBV11-2 to TRBJ2-3; no clear D gene. Germline-derived CDR1 and CDR2 are SGHAT and FQNNGV. The V gene lost 1 base and the J gene lost 2 bases, with 7 bases spanning the gap. This CDR3 comprises 14 residues. The CDR3 sequence is CASSLVRPTDTQYF. The CDR3 bases are TGTGCCAGCAGCTTAGTGAGACCCACAGATACGCAGTATTTT.

The V call is TRBV7-9, the J call TRBJ2-1; 14 bases line up with TRBD2. Germline values: CDR1 SEHNR, CDR2 FQNEAQ (reference sequence). The CDR3 has 16 residues. Trimming took 4 bases from V and 6 from J; bases not matched to a gene: 5. The CDR3 DNA is TGTGCCAGCAGCTCGGGACTAGCGGGAGTAAGCAATGAGCAGTTCTTC. Translated, it gives CASSSGLAGVSNEQFF. The whole variable domain, remainder taken from reference TRBV7-9 and TRBJ2-1, is DTGVSQNPRHKITKRGQNVTFRCDPISEHNRLYWYRQTLGQGPEFLTYFQNEAQLEKSRLLSDRFSAERPKGSFSTLEIQRTEQGDSAMYLCASSSGLAGVSNEQFFGPGTRLTVL.

V and J are TRBV5-6 and TRBJ1-2, with D perhaps matching TRBD1 (5 bases). V lost 6 bases and J 3 bases, leaving 15 bases between the germline ends. The CDR3 has 14 amino acids. Germline lookup yields CDR1 SGHDT and CDR2 YYEEEE. CDR3 nucleotides: TGTGCCAGCACCCCGGAGGGGCAATACTATGGCTACACCTTC. The encoded protein is CASTPEGQYYGYTF.

This chain joins TRBV15 and TRBJ1-5; D is unclear. V was trimmed by 7 bases and J by 5 bases, leaving 24 bases between them. Per the germline V gene, CDR1 is LNHNV and CDR2 is YYDKDF (reference sequence). The CDR3 extends over 17 amino acids. The CDR3: CATKASHFLGLDQPQHF. For the CDR3, the DNA is TGTGCCACCAAAGCGTCCCATTTTTTGGGTCTGGATCAGCCCCAGCATTTT.

This clone came up a few times. This chain connects TRBV9 to TRBJ1-3, with D possibly being TRBD1 (5 bases). CDR1 is SGDLS and CDR2 is YYNGEE in the germline V gene. Trimming stripped 4 bases from V and 0 bases from J, with 11 bases between. CDR3 length: 15 residues. The CDR3 DNA reads as TGTGCCAGCAGCCCCTGGACAACCTCTGGAAACACCATATATTTT. Translated: CASSPWTTSGNTIYF.

The rearrangement uses TRBV9 and TRBJ2-3; 10 bases match TRBD2. V trimming: 7 bases; J trimming: 5 bases; junction bases outside the gene matches: 7. The CDR3 runs 14 residues. Per germline, CDR1 SGDLS and CDR2 YYNGEE. CDR3 bases: TGTGCCAGCTGCCCTAGCGGGAGTGTAGATACGCAGTATTTT. Encoded protein: CASCPSGSVDTQYF.